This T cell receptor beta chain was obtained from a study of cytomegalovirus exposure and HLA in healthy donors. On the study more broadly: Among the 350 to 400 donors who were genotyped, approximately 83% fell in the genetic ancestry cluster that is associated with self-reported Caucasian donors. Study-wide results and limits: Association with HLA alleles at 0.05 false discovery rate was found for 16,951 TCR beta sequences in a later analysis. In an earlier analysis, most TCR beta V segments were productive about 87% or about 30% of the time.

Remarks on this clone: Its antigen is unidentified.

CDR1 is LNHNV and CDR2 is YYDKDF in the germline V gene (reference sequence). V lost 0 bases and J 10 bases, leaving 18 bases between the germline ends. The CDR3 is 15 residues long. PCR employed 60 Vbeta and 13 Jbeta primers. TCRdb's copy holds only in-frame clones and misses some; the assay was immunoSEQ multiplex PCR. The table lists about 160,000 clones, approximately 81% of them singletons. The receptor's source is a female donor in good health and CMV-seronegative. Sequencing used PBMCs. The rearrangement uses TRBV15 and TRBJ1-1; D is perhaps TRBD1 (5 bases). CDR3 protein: CATSRDRVELWGAFF. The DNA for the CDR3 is TGTGCCACCAGCAGAGACAGGGTCGAACTTTGGGGAGCTTTCTTT.